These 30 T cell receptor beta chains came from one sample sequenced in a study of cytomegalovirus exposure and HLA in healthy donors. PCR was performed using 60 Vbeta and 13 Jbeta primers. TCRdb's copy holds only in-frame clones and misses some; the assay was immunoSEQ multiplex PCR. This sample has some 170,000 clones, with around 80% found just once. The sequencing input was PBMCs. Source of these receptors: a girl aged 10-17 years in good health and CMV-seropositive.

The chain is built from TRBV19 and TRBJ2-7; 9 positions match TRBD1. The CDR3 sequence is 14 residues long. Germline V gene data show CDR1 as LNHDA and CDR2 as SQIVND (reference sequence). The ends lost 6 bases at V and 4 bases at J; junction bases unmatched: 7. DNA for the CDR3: TGTGCCAGTAGAACTCGGACAGGGGTGTACGAGCAGTACTTC. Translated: CASRTRTGVYEQYF.

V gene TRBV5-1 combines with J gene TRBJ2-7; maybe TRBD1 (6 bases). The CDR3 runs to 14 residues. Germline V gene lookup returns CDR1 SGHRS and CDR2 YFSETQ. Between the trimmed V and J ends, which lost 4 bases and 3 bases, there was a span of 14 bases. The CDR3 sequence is CASSTPGHSYEQYF. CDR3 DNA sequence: TGCGCCAGCAGCACACCGGGACATAGCTACGAGCAGTACTTC.

The CDR3 protein is CASSPGQGAAYGYTF. The CDR3 nucleotides read TGTGCCAGCTCACCCGGACAGGGGGCGGCCTATGGCTACACCTTC. The chain employs TRBV18 and TRBJ1-2; 11 nucleotides line up with TRBD1. The ends lost 3 bases at V and 4 bases at J; junction bases unmatched: 4. The CDR3 is 15 residues long. Germline V gene lookup returns CDR1 KGHSH and CDR2 LQKENI. Filled out from reference TRBV18 and TRBJ1-2, the complete variable domain reads NAGVMQNPRHLVRRRGQEARLRCSPMKGHSHVYWYRQLPEEGLKFMVYLQKENIIDESGMPKERFSAEFPKEGPSILRIQQVVRGDSAAYFCASSPGQGAAYGYTFGSGTRLTVV.

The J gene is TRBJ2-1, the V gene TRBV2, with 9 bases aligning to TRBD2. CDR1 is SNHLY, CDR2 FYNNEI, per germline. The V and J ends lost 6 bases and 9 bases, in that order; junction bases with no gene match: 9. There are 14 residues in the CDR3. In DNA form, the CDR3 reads TGTGCCAGCAGGGTGGGACTAGCCAACAGTGAGCAGTTCTTC. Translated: CASRVGLANSEQFF.

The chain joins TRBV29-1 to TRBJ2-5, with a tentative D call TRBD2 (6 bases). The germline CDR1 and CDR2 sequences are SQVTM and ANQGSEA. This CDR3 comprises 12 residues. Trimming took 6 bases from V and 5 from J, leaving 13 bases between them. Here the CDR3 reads CSVGLASETQYF. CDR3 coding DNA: TGCAGCGTCGGGCTAGCGTCGGAGACCCAGTACTTC. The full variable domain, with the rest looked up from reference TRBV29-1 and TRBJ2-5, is SAVISQKPSRDICQRGTSLTIQCQVDSQVTMMFWYRQQPGQSLTLIATANQGSEATYESGFVIDKFPISRPNLTFSTLTVSNMSPEDSSIYLCSVGLASETQYFGPGTRLLVL.

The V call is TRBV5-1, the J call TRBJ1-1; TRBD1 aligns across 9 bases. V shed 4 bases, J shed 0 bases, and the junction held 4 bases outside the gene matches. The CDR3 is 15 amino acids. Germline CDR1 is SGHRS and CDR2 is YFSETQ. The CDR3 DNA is TGCGCCAGCAGCAGGACAGGGGCCATGAACACTGAAGCTTTCTTT. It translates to CASSRTGAMNTEAFF.

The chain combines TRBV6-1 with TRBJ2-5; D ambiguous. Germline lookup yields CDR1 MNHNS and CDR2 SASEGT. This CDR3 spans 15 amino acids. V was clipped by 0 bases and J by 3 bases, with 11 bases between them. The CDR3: CASSEALRLEETQYF. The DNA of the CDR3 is TGTGCCAGCAGTGAAGCGTTACGGCTAGAAGAGACCCAGTACTTC.

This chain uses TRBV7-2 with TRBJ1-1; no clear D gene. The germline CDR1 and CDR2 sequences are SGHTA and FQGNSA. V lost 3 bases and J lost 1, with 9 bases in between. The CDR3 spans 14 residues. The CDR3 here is CASSLAGANTEAFF. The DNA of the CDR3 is TGTGCCAGCAGCTTGGCAGGCGCGAACACTGAAGCTTTCTTT. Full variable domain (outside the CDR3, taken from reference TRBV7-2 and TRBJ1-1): GAGVSQSPSNKVTEKGKDVELRCDPISGHTALYWYRQSLGQGLEFLIYFQGNSAPDKSGLPSDRFSAERTGGSVSTLTIQRTQQEDSAVYLCASSLAGANTEAFFGQGTRLTVV.

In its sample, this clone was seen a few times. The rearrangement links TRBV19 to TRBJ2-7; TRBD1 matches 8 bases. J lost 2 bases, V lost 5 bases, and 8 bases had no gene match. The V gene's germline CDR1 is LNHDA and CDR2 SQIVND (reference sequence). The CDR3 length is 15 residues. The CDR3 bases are TGTGCCAGTAGTCGAACCGGGACAGGAACCTACGAGCAGTACTTC. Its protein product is CASSRTGTGTYEQYF. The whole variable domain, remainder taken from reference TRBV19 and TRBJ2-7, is DGGITQSPKYLFRKEGQNVTLSCEQNLNHDAMYWYRQDPGQGLRLIYYSQIVNDFQKGDIAEGYSVSREKKESFPLTVTSAQKNPTAFYLCASSRTGTGTYEQYFGPGTRLTVT.

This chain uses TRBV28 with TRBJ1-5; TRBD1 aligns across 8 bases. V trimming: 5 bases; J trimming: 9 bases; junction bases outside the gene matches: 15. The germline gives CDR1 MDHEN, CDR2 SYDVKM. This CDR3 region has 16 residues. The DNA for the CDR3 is TGTGCCAGCAGTCCCCAGACAGGGGCCCGGGGTGGGCCCCAGCATTTT. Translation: CASSPQTGARGGPQHF.

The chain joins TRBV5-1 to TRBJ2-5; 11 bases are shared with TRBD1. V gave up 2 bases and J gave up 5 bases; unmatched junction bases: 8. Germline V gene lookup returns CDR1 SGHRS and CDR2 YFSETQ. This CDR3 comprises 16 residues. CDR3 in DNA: TGCGCCAGCAGCTTTAACCCGGGACAGGGGGACGAGACCCAGTACTTC. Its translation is CASSFNPGQGDETQYF.

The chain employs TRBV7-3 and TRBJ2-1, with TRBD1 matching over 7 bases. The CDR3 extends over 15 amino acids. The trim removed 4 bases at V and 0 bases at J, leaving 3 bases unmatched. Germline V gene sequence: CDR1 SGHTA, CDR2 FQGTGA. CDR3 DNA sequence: TGTGCCAGCAGCTCGACAGGGTCCTCCTACAATGAGCAGTTCTTC. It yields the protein CASSSTGSSYNEQFF.

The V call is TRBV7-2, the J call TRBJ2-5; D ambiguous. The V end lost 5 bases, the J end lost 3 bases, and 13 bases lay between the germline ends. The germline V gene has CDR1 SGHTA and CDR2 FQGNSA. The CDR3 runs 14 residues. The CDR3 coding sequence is TGTGCCAGCAGCCCGGCCTTAGACAAAGAGACCCAGTACTTC. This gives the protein CASSPALDKETQYF. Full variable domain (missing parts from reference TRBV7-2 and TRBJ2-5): GAGVSQSPSNKVTEKGKDVELRCDPISGHTALYWYRQSLGQGLEFLIYFQGNSAPDKSGLPSDRFSAERTGGSVSTLTIQRTQQEDSAVYLCASSPALDKETQYFGPGTRLLVL.

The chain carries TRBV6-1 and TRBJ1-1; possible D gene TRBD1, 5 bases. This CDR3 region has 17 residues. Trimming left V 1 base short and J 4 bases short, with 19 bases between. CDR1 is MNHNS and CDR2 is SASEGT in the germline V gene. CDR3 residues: CASSEGNAWQGGTEAFF. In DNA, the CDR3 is TGTGCCAGCAGTGAAGGGAATGCTTGGCAGGGCGGCACTGAAGCTTTCTTT.

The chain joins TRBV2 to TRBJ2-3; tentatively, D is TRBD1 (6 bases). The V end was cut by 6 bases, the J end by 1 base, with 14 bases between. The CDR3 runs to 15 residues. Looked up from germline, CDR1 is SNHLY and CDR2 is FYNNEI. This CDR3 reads CASSPQGVGTDTQYF. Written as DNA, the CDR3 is TGTGCCAGCAGCCCACAGGGTGTCGGCACAGATACGCAGTATTTT.

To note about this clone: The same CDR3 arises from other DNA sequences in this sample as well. CDR3 in amino acids: CASSIRETQYF. The DNA for the CDR3 is TGTGCCAGTAGTATCAGAGAGACCCAGTACTTC. This rearrangement joins TRBV19 to TRBJ2-5, with unresolved D. CDR1 and CDR2 from the germline V gene are LNHDA and SQIVND (reference sequence). Trimming stripped 3 bases from V and 4 bases from J, with 3 bases between. The CDR3 has 11 residues.

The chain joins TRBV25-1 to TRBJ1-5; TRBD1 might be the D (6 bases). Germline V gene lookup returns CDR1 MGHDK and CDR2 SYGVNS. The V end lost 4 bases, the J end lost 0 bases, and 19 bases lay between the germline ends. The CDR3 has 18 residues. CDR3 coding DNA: TGTGCCAGCAGTGGTCGGGAGGGGGGGACCTATAGCAATCAGCCCCAGCATTTT. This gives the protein CASSGREGGTYSNQPQHF.

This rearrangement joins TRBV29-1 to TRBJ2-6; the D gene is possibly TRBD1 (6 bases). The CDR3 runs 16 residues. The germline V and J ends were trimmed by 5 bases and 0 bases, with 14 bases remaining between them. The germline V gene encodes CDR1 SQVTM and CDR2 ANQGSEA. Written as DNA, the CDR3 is TGCAGCGTTCCCCGGGACACCTACTCTGGGGCCAACGTCCTGACTTTC. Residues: CSVPRDTYSGANVLTF.

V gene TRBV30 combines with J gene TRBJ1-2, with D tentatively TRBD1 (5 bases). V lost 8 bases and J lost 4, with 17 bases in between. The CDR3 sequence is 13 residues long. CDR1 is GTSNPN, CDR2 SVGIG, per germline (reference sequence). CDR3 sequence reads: CAGPPAGGYGYTF. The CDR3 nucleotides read TGTGCCGGACCCCCGGCGGGGGGCTATGGCTACACCTTC.

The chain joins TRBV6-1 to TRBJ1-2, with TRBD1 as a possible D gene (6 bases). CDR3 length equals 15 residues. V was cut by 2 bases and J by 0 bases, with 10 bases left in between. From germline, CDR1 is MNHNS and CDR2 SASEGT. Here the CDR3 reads CASSERQGTNYGYTF. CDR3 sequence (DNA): TGTGCCAGCAGTGAACGGCAGGGGACTAACTATGGCTACACCTTC.

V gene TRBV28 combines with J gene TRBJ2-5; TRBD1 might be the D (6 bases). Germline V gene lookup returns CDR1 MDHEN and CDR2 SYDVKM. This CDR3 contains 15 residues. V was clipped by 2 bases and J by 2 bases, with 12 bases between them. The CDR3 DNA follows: TGTGCCAGCAGTTTAAACAGGGTGGGGCAAGAGACCCAGTACTTC. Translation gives CASSLNRVGQETQYF.

The CDR3: CASSLWLAGYTDTQYF. In DNA, the CDR3 is TGTGCCAGCAGCTTGTGGCTAGCGGGCTACACAGATACGCAGTATTTT. The chain combines TRBV5-6 with TRBJ2-3; 8 bases align to TRBD2. The CDR3 runs 16 residues. V dropped 1 base and J dropped 2; count of bases not matched to a gene: 6. CDR1 SGHDT and CDR2 YYEEEE come from the germline V gene.

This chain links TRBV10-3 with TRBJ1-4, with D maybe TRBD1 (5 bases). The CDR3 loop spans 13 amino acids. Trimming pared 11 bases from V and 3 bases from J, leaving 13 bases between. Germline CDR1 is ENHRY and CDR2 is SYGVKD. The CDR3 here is CASTETANEKLFF. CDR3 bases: TGTGCCTCCACAGAGACAGCTAATGAAAAACTGTTTTTT.

The CDR3 sequence is CASSVGGEGEQFF. The CDR3 DNA reads as TGTGCCAGCAGCGTCGGGGGGGAAGGTGAGCAGTTCTTC. This sequence joins TRBV9 and TRBJ2-1; 8 positions agree with TRBD2. The CDR3 sequence is 13 residues long. Germline V gene lookup returns CDR1 SGDLS and CDR2 YYNGEE. J was trimmed by 9 bases and V by 2 bases; bases with no gene match: 4. Looking up the rest from reference TRBV9 and TRBJ2-1 gives the full variable domain: DSGVTQTPKHLITATGQRVTLRCSPRSGDLSVYWYQQSLDQGLQFLIQYYNGEERAKGNILERFSAQQFPDLHSELNLSSLELGDSALYFCASSVGGEGEQFFGPGTRLTVL.

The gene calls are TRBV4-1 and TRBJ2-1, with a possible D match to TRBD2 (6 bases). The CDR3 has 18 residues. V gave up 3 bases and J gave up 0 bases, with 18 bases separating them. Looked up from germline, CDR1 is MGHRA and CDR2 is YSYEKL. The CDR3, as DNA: TGCGCCAGCAGCCACCACCGGGGGACGGCGAGCTCCTACAATGAGCAGTTCTTC. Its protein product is CASSHHRGTASSYNEQFF.

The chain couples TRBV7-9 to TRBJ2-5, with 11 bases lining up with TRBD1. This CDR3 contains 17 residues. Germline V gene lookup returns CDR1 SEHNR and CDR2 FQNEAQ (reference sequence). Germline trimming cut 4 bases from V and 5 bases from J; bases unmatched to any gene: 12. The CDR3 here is CASSSQGQGELLETQYF. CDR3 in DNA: TGTGCCAGCAGCTCCCAGGGACAGGGGGAGTTGCTCGAGACCCAGTACTTC.

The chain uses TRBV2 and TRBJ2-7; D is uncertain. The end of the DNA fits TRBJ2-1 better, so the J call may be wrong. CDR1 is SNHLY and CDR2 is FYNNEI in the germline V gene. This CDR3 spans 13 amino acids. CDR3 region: CASSETNYNEQFF. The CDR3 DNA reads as TGTGCCAGCAGTGAAACTAACTACAATGAGCAGTTCTTC.

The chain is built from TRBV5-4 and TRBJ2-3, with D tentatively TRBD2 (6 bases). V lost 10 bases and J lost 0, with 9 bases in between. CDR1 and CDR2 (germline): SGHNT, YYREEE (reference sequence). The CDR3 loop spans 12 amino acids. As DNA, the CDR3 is TGTGCCGGGGGAGGTAGCACAGATACGCAGTATTTT. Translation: CAGGGSTDTQYF.

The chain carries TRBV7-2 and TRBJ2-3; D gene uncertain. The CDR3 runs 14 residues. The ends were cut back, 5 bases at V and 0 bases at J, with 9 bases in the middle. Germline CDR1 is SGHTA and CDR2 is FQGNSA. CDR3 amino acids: CASSPPSSTDTQYF. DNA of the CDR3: TGTGCCAGCAGCCCTCCGTCTAGCACAGATACGCAGTATTTT.

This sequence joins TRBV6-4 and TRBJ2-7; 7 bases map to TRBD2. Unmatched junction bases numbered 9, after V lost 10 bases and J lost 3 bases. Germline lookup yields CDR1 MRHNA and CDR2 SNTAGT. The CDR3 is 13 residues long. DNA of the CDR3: TGTGCCAACCCGGCTAGCGGACGCTACGAGCAGTACTTC. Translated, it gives CANPASGRYEQYF.